This is a list of T cell receptor beta chains from one sample in a study of OX40 agonist ivuxolimab in advanced cancers. Generated by immunoSEQ multiplex PCR, the TCRdb table keeps only in-frame clones and is missing some. The table includes almost 85,000 clones, about 94% detected once. The specimen comprised CD4+ or CD8+ T cells sorted from blood, sampled in a trial of the OX40 agonist ivuxolimab. Receptors originate from an adult with an advanced solid tumor such as melanoma, head and neck, liver or kidney cancer. CDR3s include the opening cysteine and the closing phenylalanine or tryptophan. The order of the fields is J gene, clone size, D gene, V gene, CDR3 DNA, CDR3 protein. The D gene is left open where the match is weak. Part of the rows lack a size; the others show once, few, many or a class for expanded clones.

TRBJ2-7	NA	NA	TRBV7-9	TGTGCCAGCACCTTAACGGCGGGGGAGCAGTACTTC	CASTLTAGEQYF
TRBJ2-7	NA	NA	TRBV4-2	TGTGCCAGCAGCCAAGATGCGGCGGGGAGTTCCTACGAGCAGTACTTC	CASSQDAAGSSYEQYF
TRBJ2-1	NA	NA	TRBV9	TGTGCCAGCAGCCCCCCCGTTAGGGGATCCTACAATGAGCAGTTCTTC	CASSPPVRGSYNEQFF
TRBJ2-7	NA	NA	TRBV10-3	TGTGCCATCAGCGCGGGACAGAACACCTACGAGCAGTACTTC	CAISAGQNTYEQYF
TRBJ2-5	NA	NA	TRBV9	TGTGCCAGCAGCGTAGGGCAGCAACTATTACAAGAGACCCAGTACTTC	CASSVGQQLLQETQYF
TRBJ2-5	NA	NA	TRBV7-7	TGTGCTAGCAGCTTATCCTTGGGCCGCCTGGGACAAGAGACCCAGTACTTC	CASSLSLGRLGQETQYF
TRBJ2-5	NA	TRBD2	TRBV7-2	TGTGCCAGCAGCTTACTCGCTAGCGGGATTTCCCAAGAGACCCAGTACTTC	CASSLLASGISQETQYF
TRBJ2-7	NA	NA	TRBV21-1	TGTGCCAGCAGCATACGGGCTAGCGGGTGGAATTGCGAGCAGTACTTC	CASSIRASGWNCEQYF
TRBJ2-7	NA	TRBD2	TRBV2	TGTGCCAGCAGTGTCAGCGGGAACGAGCAGTACTTC	CASSVSGNEQYF
TRBJ2-3	NA	TRBD2	TRBV5-1	TGCGCCAGCAGCTCTGGGACTAGCGGAGGCCTTAGCACAGATACGCAGTATTTT	CASSSGTSGGLSTDTQYF
TRBJ1-2	few	NA	TRBV7-2	TGTGCCAGCAGCTGGGGGTTGGGTTCTAACTATGGCTACACCTTC	CASSWGLGSNYGYTF
TRBJ2-5	NA	TRBD2	TRBV5-1	TGCGCCAGCAGCTTGTCTAGCGGGAGGGTCGGGGAGACCCAGTACTTC	CASSLSSGRVGETQYF
TRBJ2-1	NA	TRBD2	TRBV6-1	TGTGCCAGCAGTGACCGGGGGGGGAATGAGCAGTTCTTC	CASSDRGGNEQFF
TRBJ1-2	NA	TRBD1	TRBV7-2	TGTGCCAGCAGCTCATCCGGGACAGGGGCTCTTCTCGGGTATGGCTACACCTTC	CASSSSGTGALLGYGYTF
TRBJ2-7	NA	TRBD1	TRBV27	TGTGCCAGCAGTTTATTCGGGACAGGGGCCTACGAGCAGTACTTC	CASSLFGTGAYEQYF
TRBJ1-1	few	NA	TRBV25-1	TGTGCCAGCAGTGAATTGCGGGGGCGGGACACTGAAGCTTTCTTT	CASSELRGRDTEAFF
TRBJ2-5	once	NA	TRBV5-6	TGTGCCAGCAGCTTGGCCAATAGTCAAGAGACCCAGTACTTC	CASSLANSQETQYF
TRBJ2-3	NA	TRBD2	TRBV5-1	TGCGCCAGCAGCCCGGAAGCGGGAGGGATCACAGATACGCAGTATTTT	CASSPEAGGITDTQYF
TRBJ2-7	NA	NA	TRBV6-5	TGTGCCAGCAGATACGACTGGGGTGGGGAGCAGTACTTC	CASRYDWGGEQYF
TRBJ2-7	NA	TRBD1	TRBV13	TGTGCCGGCCAAAAGGGACAGGGGTTGGGGGTGCAGTACTTC	CAGQKGQGLGVQYF
TRBJ2-2	NA	TRBD2	TRBV4-3	TGCGCCAGCAGCCCTGGACTAGCGGGAGTCCGCACCGGGGAGCTGTTTTTT	CASSPGLAGVRTGELFF
TRBJ2-5	NA	TRBD1	TRBV6-5	TGCCCCGACCCCAGGGGGAAGCAAGAGACCCAGTACTTC	CPDPRGKQETQYF
TRBJ1-4	NA	NA	TRBV19	TGTGCCAGTAGTATATCGAGACAGGCAACTAATGAAAAACTGTTTTTT	CASSISRQATNEKLFF
TRBJ2-1	NA	NA	TRBV15	TGTGCCACCAGCCCAGAGGACTTGAATTCCTACAATGAGCAGTTCTTC	CATSPEDLNSYNEQFF
TRBJ2-7	NA	NA	TRBV7-6	TGTGCCAGCAGCTTAGATCAGGGCTACGAGCAGTACTTC	CASSLDQGYEQYF
TRBJ2-1	NA	NA	TRBV28	TGTGCCAGCAGCCGTTCAGGGGTAAATGAGCAGTTCTTC	CASSRSGVNEQFF
TRBJ2-3	NA	TRBD1	TRBV4-3	TGCGCCAGCAGCCAAGAGGGACAGACTAGCACAGATACGCAGTATTTT	CASSQEGQTSTDTQYF
TRBJ2-7	NA	NA	TRBV7-3	TGTGCCAGCAGCCGGGGACTCTCCTACGAGCAGTACTTC	CASSRGLSYEQYF
TRBJ2-7	NA	NA	TRBV19	TGTGCCAGTAGTATAGATTCAAGGCAATCCGAGCAGTACTTC	CASSIDSRQSEQYF
TRBJ1-3	NA	NA	TRBV4-3	TGCGCCAGCAGCCAAGGTACGGCGGTCTCTGGAAACACCATATATTTT	CASSQGTAVSGNTIYF
TRBJ1-2	NA	NA	TRBV9	TGTGCCAGCAGCGTAGGGACTGGTGGCTACACCTTC	CASSVGTGGYTF
TRBJ2-7	few	NA	TRBV10-1	TGCGCCAGCACTTTTGAGAGCGAGCAGTACTTC	CASTFESEQYF
TRBJ2-7	NA	TRBD2	TRBV4-3	TGCGCCAGCAGCCAAGAGTGGAGCGGGAGGCCCACCTACGAGCAGTACTTC	CASSQEWSGRPTYEQYF
TRBJ1-3	NA	TRBD1	TRBV10-2	TGCGCCAGCAGTGCCTCCGGGACAGTTGGAAACACCATATATTTT	CASSASGTVGNTIYF
TRBJ2-7	NA	NA	TRBV11-2	TGTGCCAGCAGCTTAGAGGCGGTCAGGCAGTACTTC	CASSLEAVRQYF
TRBJ2-1	NA	NA	TRBV5-6	TGTGCCAGCAGCTATATCCTGGTCAATGAGCAGTTCTTC	CASSYILVNEQFF
TRBJ2-3	NA	NA	TRBV4-3	TGCGCCAGCAGCCAAGAAGGGAGCGGGTTTAGCACAGATACGCAGTATTTT	CASSQEGSGFSTDTQYF
TRBJ2-7	NA	NA	TRBV7-2	TGTGCCAGCAGCTTAGCCATGCGGACCCAGCTAGCCTACGAGCAGTACTTC	CASSLAMRTQLAYEQYF
TRBJ2-7	NA	TRBD2	TRBV6-1	TGTGCCAGCAGACGGCTAGCGGGAGGGCCAAACGAGCAGTACTTC	CASRRLAGGPNEQYF
TRBJ1-2	NA	NA	TRBV4-3	TGCGCCAGCAGCCAAGATTCCAGGGGCTATGGCTACACCTTC	CASSQDSRGYGYTF
TRBJ2-5	NA	NA	TRBV7-3	TGTGCCAGCAGCCCAAGTGGGGGTAGAGAGACCCAGTACTTC	CASSPSGGRETQYF
TRBJ1-5	NA	NA	TRBV6-6	TGTGCCAGCAGTTACGGGGCCCCTGGGACCCAGCCCCAGCATTTT	CASSYGAPGTQPQHF
TRBJ2-1	NA	NA	TRBV28	TGTGCCAGCAGTTTAGCGAATGAGCAGTTCTTC	CASSLANEQFF
TRBJ2-4	NA	TRBD1	TRBV9	TGTGCCAGCAGCGTAGCGGCAGGGGGAAACATTCAGTACTTC	CASSVAAGGNIQYF
TRBJ2-7	NA	TRBD2	TRBV9	TGTGCCAGCAGCGTACTAGCGGTGAACTCCTACGAGCAGTACTTC	CASSVLAVNSYEQYF
TRBJ2-3	NA	NA	TRBV7-2	TGTGCCAGCAGCTCATTAAAGGGGACCAGAGGGGATACGCAGTATTTT	CASSSLKGTRGDTQYF
TRBJ2-7	NA	NA	TRBV15	TGTGCCACCAGCAGTACCCGATCGGACCCCCTTTGGTCCGAGCAGTACTTC	CATSSTRSDPLWSEQYF
TRBJ2-3	NA	TRBD2	TRBV7-3	TGTGCCAGCAGCTATGGACTAGCGGGAGTTGGGGATACGCAGTATTTT	CASSYGLAGVGDTQYF